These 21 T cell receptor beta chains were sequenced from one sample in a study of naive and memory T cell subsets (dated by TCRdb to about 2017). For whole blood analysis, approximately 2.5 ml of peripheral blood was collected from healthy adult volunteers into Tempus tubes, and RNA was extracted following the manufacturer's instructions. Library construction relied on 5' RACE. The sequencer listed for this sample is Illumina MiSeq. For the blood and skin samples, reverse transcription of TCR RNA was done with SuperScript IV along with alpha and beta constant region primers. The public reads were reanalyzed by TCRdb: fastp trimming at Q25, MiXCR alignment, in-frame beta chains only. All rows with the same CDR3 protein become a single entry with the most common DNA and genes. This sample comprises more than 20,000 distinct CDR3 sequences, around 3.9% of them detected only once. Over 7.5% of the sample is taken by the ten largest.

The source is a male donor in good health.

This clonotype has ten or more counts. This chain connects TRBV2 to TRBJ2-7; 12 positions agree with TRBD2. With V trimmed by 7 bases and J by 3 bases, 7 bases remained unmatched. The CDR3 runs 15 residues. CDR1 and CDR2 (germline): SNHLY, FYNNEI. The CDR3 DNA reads TGTGCCAGCACCGAATGGACTAGCGGGGTCTACGAGCAGTACTTC. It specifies CASTEWTSGVYEQYF.

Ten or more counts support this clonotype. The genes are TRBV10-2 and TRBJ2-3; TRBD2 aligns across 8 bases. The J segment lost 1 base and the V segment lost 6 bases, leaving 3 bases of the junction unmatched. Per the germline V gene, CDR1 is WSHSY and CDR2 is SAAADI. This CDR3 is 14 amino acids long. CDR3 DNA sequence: TGCGCCAGCAGAGATAGCGGGGGCACAGATACGCAGTATTTT. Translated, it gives CASRDSGGTDTQYF.

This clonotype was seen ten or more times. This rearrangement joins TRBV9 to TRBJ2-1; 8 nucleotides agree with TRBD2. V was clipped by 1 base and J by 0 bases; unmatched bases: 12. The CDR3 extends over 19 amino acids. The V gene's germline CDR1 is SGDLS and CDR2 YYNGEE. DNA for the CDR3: TGTGCCAGCAGCGTAAAGCCCAAGGGGGGGACTAGCTCCTACAATGAGCAGTTCTTC. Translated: CASSVKPKGGTSSYNEQFF.

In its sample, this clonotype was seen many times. CDR3 DNA sequence: TGTGCCGGCAAAGGACAGGGGAACACTGAAGCTTTCTTT. Translating it yields CAGKGQGNTEAFF. The gene calls are TRBV12-3 or TRBV12-4 and TRBJ1-1; TRBD1 aligns across 8 bases. J lost 1 base, V lost 11 bases, and 6 bases had no gene match. The CDR3 has 13 amino acids.

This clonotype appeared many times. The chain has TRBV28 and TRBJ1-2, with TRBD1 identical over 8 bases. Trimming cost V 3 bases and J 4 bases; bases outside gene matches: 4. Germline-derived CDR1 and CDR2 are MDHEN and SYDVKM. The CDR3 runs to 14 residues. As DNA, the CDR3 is TGTGCCAGCAGTTTCTTCGGGACAGGCTATGGCTACACCTTC. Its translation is CASSFFGTGYGYTF.

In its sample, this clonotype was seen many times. The CDR3 bases are TGTGCCAGCAGTCCCGACAGGGGGATTGACGATGAGCAGTTCTTC. Protein sequence: CASSPDRGIDDEQFF. This chain joins TRBV27 and TRBJ2-1; the match to TRBD1 covers 9 bases. Germline V gene lookup returns CDR1 MNHEY and CDR2 SMNVEV (reference sequence). V trimming: 5 bases; J trimming: 8 bases; junction bases outside the gene matches: 10. This CDR3 region has 15 residues.

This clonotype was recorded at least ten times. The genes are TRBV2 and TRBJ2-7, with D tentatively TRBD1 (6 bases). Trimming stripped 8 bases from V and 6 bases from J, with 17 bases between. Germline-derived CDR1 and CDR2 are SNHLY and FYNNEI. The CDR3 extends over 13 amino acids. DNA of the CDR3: TGTGCCAGCCAGAACAGGGTGGAGTCCGAGCAGTACTTC. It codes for CASQNRVESEQYF.

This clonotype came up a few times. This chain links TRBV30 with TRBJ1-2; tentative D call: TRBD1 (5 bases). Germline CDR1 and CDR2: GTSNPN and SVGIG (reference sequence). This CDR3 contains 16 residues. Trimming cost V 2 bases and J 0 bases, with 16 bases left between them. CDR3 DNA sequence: TGTGCCTGGAGTAGAGGGACCCGGGGCGCTAACTATGGCTACACCTTC. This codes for CAWSRGTRGANYGYTF.

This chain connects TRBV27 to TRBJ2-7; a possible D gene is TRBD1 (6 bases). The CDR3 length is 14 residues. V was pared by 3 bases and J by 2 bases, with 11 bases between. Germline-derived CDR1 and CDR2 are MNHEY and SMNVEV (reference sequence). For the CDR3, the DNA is TGTGCCAGCAGTTTTAACACAGGGACCTACGAGCAGTACTTC. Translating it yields CASSFNTGTYEQYF.

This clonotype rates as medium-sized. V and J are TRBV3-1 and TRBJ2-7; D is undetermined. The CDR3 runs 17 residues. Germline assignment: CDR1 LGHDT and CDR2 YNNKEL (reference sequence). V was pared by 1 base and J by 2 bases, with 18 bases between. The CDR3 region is CASSQGWTEAPPYEQYF. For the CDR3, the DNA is TGTGCCAGCAGCCAAGGGTGGACGGAAGCGCCGCCCTACGAGCAGTACTTC.

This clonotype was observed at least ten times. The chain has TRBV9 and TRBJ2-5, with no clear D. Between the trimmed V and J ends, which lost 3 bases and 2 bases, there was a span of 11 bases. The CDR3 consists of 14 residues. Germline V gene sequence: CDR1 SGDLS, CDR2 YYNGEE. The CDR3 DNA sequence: TGTGCCAGCAGCGGCACTGACACGCAAGAGACCCAGTACTTC. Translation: CASSGTDTQETQYF. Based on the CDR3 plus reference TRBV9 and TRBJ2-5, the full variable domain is DSGVTQTPKHLITATGQRVTLRCSPRSGDLSVYWYQQSLDQGLQFLIQYYNGEERAKGNILERFSAQQFPDLHSELNLSSLELGDSALYFCASSGTDTQETQYFGPGTRLLVL.

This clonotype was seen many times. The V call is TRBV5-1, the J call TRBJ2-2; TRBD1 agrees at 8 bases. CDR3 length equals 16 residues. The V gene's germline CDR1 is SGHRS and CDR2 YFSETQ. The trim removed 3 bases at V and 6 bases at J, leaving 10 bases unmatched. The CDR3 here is CASSSRGGQGSGELFF. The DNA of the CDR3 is TGCGCCAGCAGCTCACGAGGTGGACAGGGTTCCGGGGAGCTGTTTTTT. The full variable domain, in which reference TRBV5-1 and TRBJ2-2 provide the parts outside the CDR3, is KAGVTQTPRYLIKTRGQQVTLSCSPISGHRSVSWYQQTPGQGLQFLFEYFSETQRNKGNFPGRFSGRQFSNSRSEMNVSTLELGDSALYLCASSSRGGQGSGELFFGEGSRLTVL.

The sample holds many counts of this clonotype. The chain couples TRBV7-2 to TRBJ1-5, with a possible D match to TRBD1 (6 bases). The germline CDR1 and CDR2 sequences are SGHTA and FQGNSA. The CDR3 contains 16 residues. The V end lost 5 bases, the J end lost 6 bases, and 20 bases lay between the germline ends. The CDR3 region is CASSLMFGQYVQPQHF. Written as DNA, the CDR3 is TGTGCCAGCAGCCTCATGTTTGGACAGTATGTTCAGCCCCAGCATTTT.

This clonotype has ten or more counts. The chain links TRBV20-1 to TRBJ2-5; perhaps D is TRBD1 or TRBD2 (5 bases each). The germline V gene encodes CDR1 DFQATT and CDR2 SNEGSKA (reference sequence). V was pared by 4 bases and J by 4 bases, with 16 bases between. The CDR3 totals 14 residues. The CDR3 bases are TGCAGTGCTACACCCGGGACCGGAGGAGAGACCCAGTACTTC. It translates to CSATPGTGGETQYF.

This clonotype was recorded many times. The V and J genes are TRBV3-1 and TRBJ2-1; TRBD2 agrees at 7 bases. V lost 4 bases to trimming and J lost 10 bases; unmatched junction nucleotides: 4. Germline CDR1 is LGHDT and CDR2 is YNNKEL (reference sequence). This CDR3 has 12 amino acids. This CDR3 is CASSRGGMEQFF. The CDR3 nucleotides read TGTGCCAGCAGCCGGGGGGGAATGGAGCAGTTCTTC.

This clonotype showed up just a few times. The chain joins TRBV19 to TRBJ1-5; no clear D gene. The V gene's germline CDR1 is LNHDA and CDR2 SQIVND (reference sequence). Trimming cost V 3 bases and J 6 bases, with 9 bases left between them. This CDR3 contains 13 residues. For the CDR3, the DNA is TGTGCCAGTAGTATGGGAGGGCTTCAGCCCCAGCATTTT. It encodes CASSMGGLQPQHF.

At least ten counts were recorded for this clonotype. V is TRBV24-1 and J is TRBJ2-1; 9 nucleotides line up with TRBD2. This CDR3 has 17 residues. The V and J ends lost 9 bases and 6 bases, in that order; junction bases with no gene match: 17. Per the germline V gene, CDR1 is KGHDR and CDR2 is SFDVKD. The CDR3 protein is CATANWGASGISNEQFF. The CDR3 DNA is TGTGCCACCGCGAATTGGGGGGCTAGCGGGATCTCCAATGAGCAGTTCTTC.

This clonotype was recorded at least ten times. The DNA for the CDR3 is TGTGCCTGGAGCTCCTCTGGGACGTGGGGCTATGGCTACACCTTC. Translated, it gives CAWSSSGTWGYGYTF. The chain carries TRBV30 and TRBJ1-2; the D gene is possibly TRBD1 (5 bases). V was clipped by 3 bases and J by 4 bases, with 18 bases between them. Germline CDR1 is GTSNPN and CDR2 is SVGIG (reference sequence). CDR3 length: 15 amino acids.

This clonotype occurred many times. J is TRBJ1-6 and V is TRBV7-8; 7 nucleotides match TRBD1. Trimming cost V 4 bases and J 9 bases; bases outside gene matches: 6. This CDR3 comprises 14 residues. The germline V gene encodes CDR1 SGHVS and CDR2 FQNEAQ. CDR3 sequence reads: CASSSGTEGSPLHF. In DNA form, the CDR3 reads TGTGCCAGCAGCTCCGGGACAGAGGGTTCACCCCTCCACTTT.

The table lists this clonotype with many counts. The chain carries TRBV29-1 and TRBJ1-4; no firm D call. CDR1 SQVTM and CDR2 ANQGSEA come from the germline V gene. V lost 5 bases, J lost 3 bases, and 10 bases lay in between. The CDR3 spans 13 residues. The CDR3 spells CSVSDGSNEKLFF. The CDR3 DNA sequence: TGCAGCGTTTCCGACGGTTCTAATGAAAAACTGTTTTTT.

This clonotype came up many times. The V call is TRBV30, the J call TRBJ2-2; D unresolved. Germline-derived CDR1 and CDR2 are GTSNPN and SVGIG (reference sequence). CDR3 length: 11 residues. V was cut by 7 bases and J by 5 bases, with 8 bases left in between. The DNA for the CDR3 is TGTGCCTCCGAGACAACCGGGGAGCTGTTTTTT. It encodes CASETTGELFF.